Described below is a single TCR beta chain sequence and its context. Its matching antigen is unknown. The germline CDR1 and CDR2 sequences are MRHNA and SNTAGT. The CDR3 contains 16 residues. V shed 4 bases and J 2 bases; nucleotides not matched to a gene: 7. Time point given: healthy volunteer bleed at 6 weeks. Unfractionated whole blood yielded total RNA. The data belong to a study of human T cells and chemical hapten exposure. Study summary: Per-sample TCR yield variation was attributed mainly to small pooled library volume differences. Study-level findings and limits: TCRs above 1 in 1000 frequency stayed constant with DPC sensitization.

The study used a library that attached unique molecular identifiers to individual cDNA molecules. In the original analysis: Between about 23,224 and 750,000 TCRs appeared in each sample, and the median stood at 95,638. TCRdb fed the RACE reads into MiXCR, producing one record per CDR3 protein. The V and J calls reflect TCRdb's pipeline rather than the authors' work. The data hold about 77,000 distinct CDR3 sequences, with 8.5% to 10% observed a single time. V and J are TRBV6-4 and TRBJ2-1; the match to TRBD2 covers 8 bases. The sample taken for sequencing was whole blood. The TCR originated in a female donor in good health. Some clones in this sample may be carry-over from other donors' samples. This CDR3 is CASSARGGGTYNEQFF. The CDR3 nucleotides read TGTGCCAGCAGTGCGCGGGGCGGGGGGACCTACAATGAGCAGTTCTTC.